Given below is one T cell receptor beta chain in context. The sample belongs to a study of shared clonotypes between healthy human individuals. The germline CDR1 and CDR2 sequences are LNHDA and SQIVND (reference sequence). V dropped 6 bases and J dropped 3; count of bases not matched to a gene: 10. CDR3 length equals 15 residues. Deep-level running was used for the assay. Here immunoSEQ multiplex PCR was the method, and the copy in TCRdb shows in-frame clones only, minus some. Here the sample spans 2 million to 3 million clones, about 92% being singletons. The sample consisted of naive CD4+ T cells sorted from blood. Subset given: CD45RA+ positively selected. This rearrangement joins TRBV19 to TRBJ2-7; TRBD1 matches at 8 bases. The sequence came from a man between 18 and 29 years old in good health. The CDR3 is CASRTPDRVSYEQYF. The CDR3 DNA sequence: TGTGCCAGTAGAACTCCGGACAGGGTGAGCTACGAGCAGTACTTC.